The clone carrying this T cell receptor (beta chain) appeared a single time. V lost 1 base, J lost 3 bases, and 10 bases lay in between. The CDR3 covers 16 residues. Germline loops: CDR1 LGHDT, CDR2 YNNKEL (reference sequence). The CD8+ and CD4+ T cells were negatively isolated, with the TEMRA cells enriched by FACS. The sample belongs to a study of CD8 T cells in Susac syndrome. With random hexamers, roughly 0.5 to 1 ug RNA was reverse transcribed. TCR beta CDR3 was amplified by immunoSEQ multiplex PCR. This amplification extended across 54 Vbeta and 13 Jbeta segments. In TCRdb, the immunoSEQ multiplex PCR reads were re-called with MiXCR into one record per CDR3 protein. The table shows about 400,000 distinct CDR3 sequences, with approximately 85% occurring only once.

The clonotype was recovered from a human donor with multiple sclerosis. The sequencing sample was made of CD8+ T cells from PBMCs. This chain links TRBV3-1 with TRBJ1-6; D is uncertain. The CDR3 coding sequence is TGTGCCAGCAGCCAAGCCGGGCCAGTCTATAATTCACCCCTCCACTTT. The encoded protein is CASSQAGPVYNSPLHF. The full variable domain, with the rest looked up from reference TRBV3-1 and TRBJ1-6, is DTAVSQTPKYLVTQMGNDKSIKCEQNLGHDTMYWYKQDSKKFLKIMFSYNNKELIINETVPNRFSPKSPDKAHLNLHINSLELGDSAVYFCASSQAGPVYNSPLHFGNGTRLTVT.